These 20 T cell receptor beta chains came from one sample sequenced in a study of T cell responses to AZD1222 COVID-19 vaccine. Libraries were prepared by immunoSEQ multiplex PCR; TCRdb keeps only in-frame clonotypes and omits some of them. The repertoire holds around 160,000 clones, with 80% to 90% as singletons. The sample consisted of peripheral blood, taken on day 0 of AZD1222 vaccination. The receptors derive from an adult in good health.

The chain recombines TRBV6-2 or TRBV6-3 with TRBJ2-1; D possibly corresponds to TRBD2 (6 bases). This CDR3 has 14 amino acids. Deletions cut 5 bases from V and 6 bases from J, with 14 bases between. The V gene's germline CDR1 is MNHEY and CDR2 SVGEGT. The CDR3 sequence is CASSPPPRGNEQFF. In DNA, the CDR3 is TGTGCCAGCAGTCCGCCGCCGCGGGGCAATGAGCAGTTCTTC.

The chain uses TRBV6-2 or TRBV6-3 and TRBJ2-2; no clear D. This CDR3 is 12 amino acids long. CDR1 is MNHEY, CDR2 SVGEGT, per germline. V was clipped by 2 bases and J by 13 bases, with 11 bases between them. The CDR3 here is CASSYRAVRLFF. Written as DNA, the CDR3 is TGTGCCAGCAGTTACCGGGCCGTGCGGCTGTTTTTT.

J is TRBJ2-4 and V is TRBV7-9; 11 bases are shared with TRBD2. The CDR3 has 16 amino acids. With V trimmed by 5 bases and J by 3 bases, 6 bases remained unmatched. Germline CDR1 reads SEHNR; CDR2 reads FQNEAQ (reference sequence). CDR3 loop: CASSPGLAANKNIQYF. The CDR3 DNA is TGTGCCAGCAGCCCGGGACTAGCGGCCAACAAAAACATTCAGTACTTC.

Only one count was recorded for this clone. The rearrangement uses TRBV7-2 and TRBJ1-2, with D tentatively TRBD1 (6 bases). Germline V CDR1 and CDR2: SGHTA, FQGNSA. Trimming took off 5 bases at V and 3 bases at J, with 13 bases between the two ends. The length of the CDR3 is 14 residues. The CDR3 DNA sequence: TGTGCCAGCAGCCAGGACAGATTTTACTATGGCTACACCTTC. It encodes CASSQDRFYYGYTF.

The V and J genes are TRBV9 and TRBJ1-2; 7 nucleotides line up with TRBD1. The CDR3 is 15 amino acids. Trimming cost V 3 bases and J 8 bases; bases outside gene matches: 13. CDR1 and CDR2 (germline): SGDLS, YYNGEE. This CDR3 reads CASSANRGAGRGYTF. CDR3 coding DNA: TGTGCCAGCAGCGCAAACAGGGGCGCGGGCAGGGGCTACACCTTC.

This chain uses TRBV5-1 with TRBJ2-5; D not resolved. CDR3 length equals 14 residues. From germline, CDR1 is SGHRS and CDR2 YFSETQ. The V gene lost 5 bases and the J gene lost 5 bases, with 16 bases spanning the gap. The CDR3 sequence is CASRISLLGETQYF. DNA of the CDR3: TGCGCCAGCAGAATTAGCTTATTGGGGGAGACCCAGTACTTC.

This chain joins TRBV11-2 and TRBJ2-4; 12 bases fit TRBD1. Unmatched junction bases numbered 8, after V lost 5 bases and J lost 9 bases. This CDR3 is built from 15 residues. In germline, CDR1 is SGHAT, CDR2 FQNNGV. Written as DNA, the CDR3 is TGTGCCAGCAGCACAAGCCGGGACAGGGGGCCCATTCAGTACTTC. This codes for CASSTSRDRGPIQYF.

A single count supports this clone. The V call is TRBV6-5, the J call TRBJ2-7; no reliable D call. Per germline, CDR1 MNHEY and CDR2 SVGAGI. This CDR3 contains 13 residues. Trimming removed 0 bases from V and 5 bases from J, with 8 bases in between. The DNA for the CDR3 is TGTGCCAGCAGTTACTCCCCCTTACACGAGCAGTACTTC. This sequence encodes CASSYSPLHEQYF.

The rearrangement links TRBV6-1 to TRBJ1-2; D not certain. This CDR3 has 16 amino acids. The V gene lost 0 bases and the J gene lost 8 bases, with 19 bases spanning the gap. The germline CDR1 and CDR2 sequences are MNHNS and SASEGT. The CDR3 loop reads CASSEAYNSLRMGYTF. The CDR3 bases are TGTGCCAGCAGTGAAGCTTATAACAGTCTTCGTATGGGCTACACCTTC.

This chain joins TRBV18 and TRBJ1-1; D remains unclear. CDR1 and CDR2 (germline): KGHSH, LQKENI. Between the trimmed V and J ends, which lost 0 bases and 1 base, there was a span of 9 bases. This CDR3 spans 15 amino acids. The DNA of the CDR3 is TGTGCCAGCTCACCACCCCGGACGGCGAACACTGAAGCTTTCTTT. It encodes CASSPPRTANTEAFF.

Here the CDR3 reads CASSQTGTSRLLEQFF. The DNA of the CDR3 is TGCGCCAGCAGCCAGACCGGGACTAGCCGCCTGCTTGAGCAGTTCTTC. The chain combines TRBV4-1 with TRBJ2-1, with TRBD2 matching 9 bases. J was trimmed by 9 bases and V by 3 bases; bases with no gene match: 12. Germline CDR1 reads MGHRA; CDR2 reads YSYEKL. The CDR3 spans 16 residues.

V is TRBV7-9 and J is TRBJ2-7, with a tentative D call TRBD2 (6 bases). Trimming shortened V by 5 bases and J by 3 bases, and 14 bases separated the two germline ends. The germline gives CDR1 SEHNR, CDR2 FQNEAQ (reference sequence). The CDR3 contains 14 residues. The CDR3 coding sequence is TGTGCCAGCAGCCTCGGAGGGGCCAGCTACGAGCAGTACTTC. It encodes CASSLGGASYEQYF.

J is TRBJ1-6 and V is TRBV6-5, with a possible D match to TRBD1 (5 bases). The CDR3 totals 15 residues. The ends were cut back, 0 bases at V and 6 bases at J, with 9 bases in the middle. Germline values: CDR1 MNHEY, CDR2 SVGAGI. CDR3 region: CASSYSNRINSPLHF. The CDR3 coding sequence is TGTGCCAGCAGTTACTCGAACAGGATTAATTCACCCCTCCACTTT.

The chain couples TRBV10-3 to TRBJ1-2, with 7 bases aligning to TRBD1. With V trimmed by 5 bases and J by 5 bases, 5 bases remained unmatched. Germline values: CDR1 ENHRY, CDR2 SYGVKD. This CDR3 has 13 residues. The CDR3 is CAISRQGRYGYTF. CDR3 DNA sequence: TGTGCCATCAGTCGACAGGGAAGGTATGGCTACACCTTC.

The V call is TRBV28, the J call TRBJ2-5; D gene ambiguous. In germline, CDR1 is MDHEN, CDR2 SYDVKM. Trimming took 5 bases from V and 2 from J, leaving 3 bases between them. The CDR3 is made up of 11 amino acids. CDR3 residues: CASSLQETQYF. CDR3 sequence (DNA): TGTGCCAGCAGTCTACAAGAGACCCAGTACTTC. Together with reference TRBV28 and TRBJ2-5, the CDR3 gives the full variable domain: DVKVTQSSRYLVKRTGEKVFLECVQDMDHENMFWYRQDPGLGLRLIYFSYDVKMKEKGDIPEGYSVSREKKERFSLILESASTNQTSMYLCASSLQETQYFGPGTRLLVL.

The rearrangement uses TRBV12-3 or TRBV12-4 and TRBJ2-3; no clear D gene. With 5 bases removed from V and 7 bases from J, the gap between germline ends came to 10 bases. The CDR3 consists of 12 residues. CDR3 DNA sequence: TGTGCCAGCAGTCCCCTTGCGAATACGCAGTATTTT. Translation: CASSPLANTQYF.

The count of this clone is one. The chain uses TRBV6-2 or TRBV6-3 and TRBJ2-1; D gene ambiguous. V was clipped by 2 bases and J by 10 bases, with 6 bases between them. The CDR3 loop spans 11 amino acids. Looked up from germline, CDR1 is MNHEY and CDR2 is SVGEGT. The CDR3 spells CASSYPDEQFF. CDR3 nucleotide sequence: TGTGCCAGCAGTTACCCCGACGAGCAGTTCTTC.

This chain uses TRBV5-6 with TRBJ2-5; D remains unclear. The CDR3 totals 13 residues. Trimming removed 0 bases at V and 2 bases at J, with 5 bases between. The germline gives CDR1 SGHDT, CDR2 YYEEEE. The CDR3 DNA sequence: TGTGCCAGCAGCTTGGGACGTCAAGAGACCCAGTACTTC. As protein: CASSLGRQETQYF.

V is TRBV5-1 and J is TRBJ1-2; possibly TRBD1 for D (5 bases). The V end was cut by 2 bases, the J end by 5 bases, with 16 bases between. The CDR3 has 15 residues. In germline, CDR1 is SGHRS, CDR2 YFSETQ. The CDR3 nucleotides are TGCGCCAGCAGCTTCTTAGTCGGGGCATTTTATGGCTACACCTTC. This gives the protein CASSFLVGAFYGYTF. The full variable domain, completed using reference TRBV5-1 and TRBJ1-2, is KAGVTQTPRYLIKTRGQQVTLSCSPISGHRSVSWYQQTPGQGLQFLFEYFSETQRNKGNFPGRFSGRQFSNSRSEMNVSTLELGDSALYLCASSFLVGAFYGYTFGSGTRLTVV.

V and J are TRBV23-1 and TRBJ1-2; 7 nucleotides agree with TRBD1. TRBV23-1 is sorted into the ORF group, with uncertain function. The CDR3 extends over 12 amino acids. V lost 2 bases, J lost 10 bases, and 4 bases stayed unmatched. The DNA for the CDR3 is TGCGCCAGCAGTCAACCGACAGGGTTCTACACCTTC. This gives the protein CASSQPTGFYTF.